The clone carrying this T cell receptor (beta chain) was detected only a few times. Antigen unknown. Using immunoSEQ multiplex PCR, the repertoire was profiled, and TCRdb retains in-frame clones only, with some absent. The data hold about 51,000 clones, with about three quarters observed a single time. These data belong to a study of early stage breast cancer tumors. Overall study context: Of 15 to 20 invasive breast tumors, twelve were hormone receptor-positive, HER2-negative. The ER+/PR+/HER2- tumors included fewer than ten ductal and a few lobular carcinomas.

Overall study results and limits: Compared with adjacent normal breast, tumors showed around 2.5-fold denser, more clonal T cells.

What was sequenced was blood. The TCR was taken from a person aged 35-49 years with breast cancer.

DNA for the CDR3: TGTGCCTGGAGTACCCTAGGACAGGGCATCACTGAAGCTTTCTTT. Protein sequence: CAWSTLGQGITEAFF. The gene calls are TRBV30 and TRBJ1-1; 8 bases agree with TRBD1. The junction had 9 bases not matched to a gene; V was cut back by 2 bases and J by 4 bases. CDR1 and CDR2 from the germline V gene are GTSNPN and SVGIG (reference sequence). The CDR3 spans 15 residues.